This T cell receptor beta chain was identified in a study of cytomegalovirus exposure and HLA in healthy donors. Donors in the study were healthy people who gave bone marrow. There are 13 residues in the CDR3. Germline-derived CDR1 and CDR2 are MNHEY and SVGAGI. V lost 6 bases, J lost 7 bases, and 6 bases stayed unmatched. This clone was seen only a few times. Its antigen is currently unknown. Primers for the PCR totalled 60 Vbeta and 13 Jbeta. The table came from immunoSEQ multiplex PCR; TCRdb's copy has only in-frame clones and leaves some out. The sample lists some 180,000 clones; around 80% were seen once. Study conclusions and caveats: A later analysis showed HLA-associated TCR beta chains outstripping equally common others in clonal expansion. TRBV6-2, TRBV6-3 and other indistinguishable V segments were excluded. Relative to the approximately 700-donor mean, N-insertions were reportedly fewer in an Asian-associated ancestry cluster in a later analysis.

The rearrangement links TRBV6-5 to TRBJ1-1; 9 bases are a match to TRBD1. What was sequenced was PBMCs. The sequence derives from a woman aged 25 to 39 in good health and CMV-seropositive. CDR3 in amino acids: CASRRQGVGEAFF. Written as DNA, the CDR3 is TGTGCCAGCAGACGACAGGGGGTTGGTGAAGCTTTCTTT.